This T cell receptor beta chain was identified during a study of CD8 T cells in ankylosing spondylitis. Looked up from germline, CDR1 is LNHNV and CDR2 is YYDKDF (reference sequence). V was cut by 0 bases and J by 0 bases, with 14 bases left in between. This CDR3 is 17 amino acids long. TCRdb itself ran the 5' RACE reads through MiXCR, one entry per CDR3 protein. The table shows some 270,000 distinct CDR3 sequences, with 18% occurring only once. The receptor's source is a male donor with ankylosing spondylitis or in good health (not recorded which). The rearrangement links TRBV15 to TRBJ1-1; D is unclear. The sequencing sample was made of blood, either unsorted or a sorted T cell fraction (not recorded which). CDR3 nucleotides: TGTGCCACCAGCAGAGATTGGGAAGGGTCCCTGAACACTGAAGCTTTCTTT. Amino acids: CATSRDWEGSLNTEAFF.